This T cell receptor (beta chain) was found in a study of CD8 T cells in Susac syndrome. The CDR3 has 14 amino acids. CDR1 and CDR2 from the germline V gene are MNHEY and SVGAGI. With 5 bases removed from V and 5 bases from J, the gap between germline ends came to 14 bases. The RNA, 0.5 to 1 ug, was put through reverse transcription using random hexamers. MiXCR was run by TCRdb on the immunoSEQ multiplex PCR reads, yielding one entry per CDR3 protein. The sample yields about 150,000 distinct CDR3 sequences, 90% to 96% seen once. The sequence was obtained from a human donor with Susac syndrome. This sequence joins TRBV6-5 and TRBJ2-3; D gene unclear. The material sequenced was CD4+ T cells from PBMCs. The CDR3 reads CASSPMELGDTQYF. The DNA for the CDR3 is TGTGCCAGCAGTCCAATGGAGTTGGGAGATACGCAGTATTTT.